This TCR beta chain was found in a study of blood T cell repertoires in COVID-19. The wider study: Samples taken during acute and convalescent COVID-19 were collected in the United States, Italy and Spain.

CDR3 size: 15 residues. Germline CDR1 and CDR2: LGHNA and YSLEER. V lost 0 bases and J lost 3; bases outside the gene matches: 4. As handled by the study authors: Reference gene primer amplification yielded estimated nucleated cell counts. The method was immunoSEQ multiplex PCR; TCRdb's version includes in-frame clones alone and lacks a portion of them. The DNA was the basis for D and trimming; V, J and clone size are from that table. Counted here are roughly 130,000 clones, roughly nine tenths occurring once; the ten biggest clones make up 3.5% to 5%. The chain recombines TRBV4-3 with TRBJ2-7; 8 bases line up with TRBD2. The receptor's source is a man aged 55 to 70 with COVID-19, enrolled during active disease. The sequencing input was peripheral blood. Here the CDR3 DNA reads TGCGCCAGCAGCCAAGACTCAGGGACTAGCTACGAGCAGTACTTC. It is translated as CASSQDSGTSYEQYF.